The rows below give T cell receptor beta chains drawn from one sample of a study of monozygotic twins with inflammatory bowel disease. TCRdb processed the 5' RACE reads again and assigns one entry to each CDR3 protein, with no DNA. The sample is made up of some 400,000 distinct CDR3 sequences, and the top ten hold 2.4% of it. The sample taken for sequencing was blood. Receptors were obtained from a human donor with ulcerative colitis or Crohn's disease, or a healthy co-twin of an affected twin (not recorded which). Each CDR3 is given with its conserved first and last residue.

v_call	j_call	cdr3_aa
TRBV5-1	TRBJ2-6	CASSWGQGSYSGANVLTF
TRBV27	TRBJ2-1	CASSNPGTEQFF
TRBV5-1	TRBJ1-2	CASSLDGQFNYGYTF
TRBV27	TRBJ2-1	CASAPDRVINEQFF
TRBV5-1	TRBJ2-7	CASSTQGSSYEQYF
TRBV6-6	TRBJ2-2	CASRPFYDTGELFF
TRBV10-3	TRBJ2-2	CAIASGGPGELFF
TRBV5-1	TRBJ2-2	CASSEQAGAMNTGELFF
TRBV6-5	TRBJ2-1	CASSYTGSSYNEQFF
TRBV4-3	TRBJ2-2	CASSQGTGTGELFF
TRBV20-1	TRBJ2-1	CSASRVNEQFF
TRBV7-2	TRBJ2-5	CASSLARTSGRETQYF
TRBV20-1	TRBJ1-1	CSARRLFAAFF
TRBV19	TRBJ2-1	CASSPPVGLNEQFF
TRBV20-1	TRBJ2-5	CSARVSKARETQYF
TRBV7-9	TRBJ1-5	CASSFAGGGNQPQHF